This T cell receptor beta chain was captured in a study of tumor and adjacent non-tumor tissue in lung cancer. Across the study: The cohort had roughly 12 adenocarcinoma, 2 squamous cell and 1 small cell patients. Study outcomes and limitations: Tumor tissue had significantly higher TCR diversity than normal lung. In normal lung, the top 100 clones were significantly more dominant than in tumor.

The library came from three nested PCR rounds adapted from ARM-PCR protocols. Each CDR3 protein is one row after TCRdb ran MiXCR on the multiplex PCR reads. The data hold 90,000 to 100,000 distinct CDR3 sequences, with roughly 78% observed a single time. Germline assignment: CDR1 SGHAT and CDR2 FQNNGV. This CDR3 spans 12 amino acids. RNA was extracted from bulk tissue without any cell sorting. Distant lung tissue was collected more than 3 cm away from the tumor edge. Between August and November 2014, newly diagnosed, chemotherapy-naive lung cancer patients underwent thoracic surgery in China. Notes on this clonotype: As yet, its antigen is unknown. One junction end disagrees with the germline gene, perhaps due to a read error.

This clonotype originated in a man aged 55 to 70 with small cell lung cancer. The rearrangement uses TRBV11-2 and TRBJ2-5, with D unresolved. Sequencing was performed on distant non-tumor lung tissue. This CDR3 reads CVSNLVQETLYF. As DNA, the CDR3 is TGTGTCAGCAACTTAGTTCAAGAGACCCTGTACTTC.